Below are 29 T cell receptor beta chains sequenced from a single sample in a study of T cell repertoires in cytomegalovirus infection. TCRdb processed the reads anew with MiXCR; each CDR3 protein has one entry. The repertoire has approximately 100,000 distinct CDR3 sequences, 29% of them found once; the top ten carry roughly 81%. For these receptors, no antigen is known. Material: CD8+ T cells from cultured PBMCs, obtained from culture after CMV antigen stimulation. The receptors were sampled from a human donor in good health (CMV status not recorded). Some clones in this sample may be carry-over from other donors' samples.

The sample holds many counts of this clonotype. The rearrangement links TRBV7-6 to TRBJ1-1; possible D gene TRBD1, 5 bases. The CDR3 is made up of 13 amino acids. V lost 5 bases and J 4 bases, leaving 11 bases between the germline ends. Germline-derived CDR1 and CDR2 are SGHVS and FNYEAQ. Here the CDR3 reads CASSHSTVTEAFF. CDR3 DNA: TGTGCCAGCAGCCATTCGACAGTCACTGAAGCTTTCTTT.

This clonotype was recorded a few times. The CDR3 loop is CASSPLAGGRYEQYF. DNA for the CDR3: TGTGCCAGCAGCCCGTTAGCGGGGGGGCGCTACGAGCAGTACTTC. This rearrangement joins TRBV14 to TRBJ2-7; 11 nucleotides match TRBD2. V lost 4 bases, J lost 3 bases, and 5 bases stayed unmatched. The CDR3 is made up of 15 amino acids. CDR1 is SGHDN and CDR2 is FVKESK in the germline V gene.

This clonotype has ten or more counts. The chain is built from TRBV12-3 or TRBV12-4 and TRBJ2-4; 12 positions agree with TRBD2. After removal of 5 bases from V and 6 bases from J, the junction contained 11 bases not matched to a gene. CDR3 length: 17 amino acids. DNA of the CDR3: TGTGCCAGCAGTCCCCTTGCTAGCGGGGGGGAGGGAAACATTCAGTACTTC. It codes for CASSPLASGGEGNIQYF.

This clonotype turned up a few times. V is TRBV7-6 and J is TRBJ2-7; TRBD2 aligns across 8 bases. Germline V CDR1 and CDR2: SGHVS, FNYEAQ. CDR3 length: 14 residues. The V and J ends lost 6 bases and 3 bases, in that order; junction bases with no gene match: 7. The CDR3 loop reads CASSSGLALYEQYF. DNA for the CDR3: TGTGCCAGCAGTTCAGGACTAGCCCTCTACGAGCAGTACTTC.

In the case of this clonotype: One base away lies a much larger clone, so this may be a sequencing read error. The chain links TRBV7-6 to TRBJ2-7; 8 nucleotides match TRBD2. Germline lookup yields CDR1 SGHVS and CDR2 FNYEAQ. There are 17 residues in the CDR3. CDR3 sequence reads: CASSLVLAPAGAYQQYF. CDR3 coding DNA: TGTGCCAGCAGCTTAGTGCTCGCCCCAGCGGGGGCCTACCAGCAGTACTTC.

The table lists this clonotype with a few counts. CDR3 region: CSARAPRGDSQETQYF. Written as DNA, the CDR3 is TGCAGTGCTAGAGCTCCCAGAGGGGACTCTCAAGAGACCCAGTACTTC. The rearrangement uses TRBV20-1 and TRBJ2-5, with D possibly being TRBD2 (6 bases). Germline CDR1 and CDR2: DFQATT and SNEGSKA (reference sequence). The CDR3 is made up of 16 amino acids. V gave up 1 base and J gave up 2 bases, with 17 bases separating them.

This clonotype was counted between two and nine times. The chain couples TRBV12-3 or TRBV12-4 to TRBJ2-2; unclear D gene. Trimming left V 4 bases short and J 2 bases short, with 8 bases between. CDR3 length: 14 residues. The DNA for the CDR3 is TGTGCCAGCAGTTCCCCCCTAAACACCGGGGAGCTGTTTTTT. This codes for CASSSPLNTGELFF.

This clonotype was counted only a few times. The rearrangement joins TRBV6-2 or TRBV6-3 to TRBJ2-7; a weak D match, TRBD2 (7 bases). The ends were cut back, 6 bases at V and 7 bases at J, with 25 bases in the middle. The CDR3 is 16 amino acids. Germline CDR1 and CDR2: MNHEY and SVGEGT. As DNA, the CDR3 is TGTGCCAGCAGACCATGGCGGGGGCTCCGCTTGGAAGAGCAGTACTTC. Translation: CASRPWRGLRLEEQYF.

This clonotype was recorded at least ten times. The chain recombines TRBV7-2 with TRBJ2-7; perhaps TRBD1 as D (6 bases). Trimming removed 5 bases from V and 4 bases from J, with 18 bases in between. The CDR3 sequence is 15 residues long. Germline V lookup: CDR1 SGHTA, CDR2 FQGNSA. The CDR3 loop is CASSPFPGQFYEQYF. The CDR3 DNA follows: TGTGCCAGCAGCCCCTTCCCCGGACAGTTTTACGAGCAGTACTTC.

As regards this clonotype: It may be a read error: a sequence one base away is much more abundant. The chain is built from TRBV5-4 and TRBJ2-1; D remains ambiguous. The germline CDR1 and CDR2 sequences are SGHNT and YYREEE (reference sequence). CDR3 size: 12 residues. The CDR3 nucleotides are TGTGCCAGCAGCTTTGGTTACAAAGAGCAGTTCTTC. Translation: CASSFGYKEQFF.

This clonotype was seen a handful of times. The chain carries TRBV25-1 and TRBJ1-2; D is unclear. The CDR3 has 14 residues. V lost 0 bases to trimming and J lost 5 bases, with 10 bases between them. The germline V gene encodes CDR1 MGHDK and CDR2 SYGVNS. The CDR3 region is CASSEYGSQYGYTF. The CDR3, as DNA: TGTGCCAGCAGTGAATATGGCAGTCAGTATGGCTACACCTTC.

The chain recombines TRBV12-3 or TRBV12-4 with TRBJ2-5; TRBD1 is a possible D gene (6 bases). CDR3 length: 13 residues. V was trimmed by 2 bases and J by 5 bases, leaving 9 bases between them. As DNA, the CDR3 is TGTGCCAGCAGTTTACAGGGGCGTGAGACCCAGTACTTC. It specifies CASSLQGRETQYF.

This clonotype occurred a few times. The rearrangement joins TRBV19 to TRBJ2-1; 8 bases are a match to TRBD2. Germline assignment: CDR1 LNHDA and CDR2 SQIVND (reference sequence). This CDR3 contains 16 residues. After removal of 5 bases from V and 0 bases from J, the junction contained 6 bases not matched to a gene. CDR3 protein: CASSAVAGSSYNEQFF. The CDR3, as DNA: TGTGCCAGTAGTGCAGTAGCGGGGAGCTCCTACAATGAGCAGTTCTTC.

The V gene is TRBV27, the J gene TRBJ2-7; D unresolved. Trimming took 3 bases from V and 3 from J, leaving 12 bases between them. Germline assignment: CDR1 MNHEY and CDR2 SMNVEV (reference sequence). This CDR3 spans 14 amino acids. CDR3 nucleotide sequence: TGTGCCAGCAGTTTCGGTGGTACTGGCTACGAGCAGTACTTC. This gives the protein CASSFGGTGYEQYF.

The chain joins TRBV4-2 to TRBJ2-7; D is undetermined. Trimming cost V 1 base and J 2 bases, with 9 bases left between them. CDR3 length equals 14 residues. Germline loops: CDR1 LGHNA, CDR2 YNFKEQ. The CDR3 region is CASSQADGPYEQYF. The DNA of the CDR3 is TGTGCCAGCAGCCAAGCCGACGGACCCTACGAGCAGTACTTC.

This clonotype was counted ten times or more. The rearrangement uses TRBV7-2 and TRBJ1-2, with D hard to call. This CDR3 has 15 residues. Looked up from germline, CDR1 is SGHTA and CDR2 is FQGNSA. With 1 base removed from V and 0 bases from J, the gap between germline ends came to 9 bases. The CDR3 bases are TGTGCCAGCAGCTTAGGGAACAAGGCTAACTATGGCTACACCTTC. Translation gives CASSLGNKANYGYTF.

The V and J genes are TRBV5-8 and TRBJ1-5; D unclear. This CDR3 is built from 14 residues. Trimming cost V 7 bases and J 2 bases, with 13 bases left between them. CDR1 and CDR2 from the germline V gene are SGHTS and YDEGEE. The CDR3 protein is CASRERGGNQPQHF. CDR3 coding DNA: TGTGCCAGCCGGGAGCGGGGTGGCAATCAGCCCCAGCATTTT.

Only a few counts were recorded for this clonotype. V usage is TRBV19 and J usage is TRBJ1-1, with D tentatively TRBD1 (5 bases). Germline CDR1 and CDR2: LNHDA and SQIVND (reference sequence). The CDR3 contains 14 residues. With 6 bases removed from V and 0 bases from J, the gap between germline ends came to 11 bases. The CDR3 here is CASSPDRVNTEAFF. The CDR3 coding sequence is TGTGCCAGTAGCCCAGACAGAGTGAACACTGAAGCTTTCTTT.

The genes are TRBV14 and TRBJ2-7; a possible D gene is TRBD2 (5 bases). The germline V gene has CDR1 SGHDN and CDR2 FVKESK. V lost 1 base to trimming and J lost 1 base, with 8 bases between them. The CDR3 extends over 14 amino acids. The CDR3 is CASSQGGNSYEQYF. The CDR3 DNA reads TGTGCCAGCAGCCAAGGAGGGAATTCCTACGAGCAGTACTTC. Together with reference TRBV14 and TRBJ2-7, the CDR3 gives the full variable domain: EAGVTQFPSHSVIEKGQTVTLRCDPISGHDNLYWYRRVMGKEIKFLLHFVKESKQDESGMPNNRFLAERTGGTYSTLKVQPAELEDSGVYFCASSQGGNSYEQYFGPGTRLTVT.

This clonotype has more than one count but fewer than ten. The V and J genes are TRBV6-1 and TRBJ2-1; 7 positions agree with TRBD2. The CDR3 contains 15 residues. CDR1 MNHNS and CDR2 SASEGT come from the germline V gene. The V gene end was trimmed by 5 bases and the J gene end by 5 bases; junction bases not matched to a gene: 9. CDR3 nucleotides: TGTGCCAGCAGTCCCGACCGGGGGGTCGACAATGAGCAGTTCTTC. Its protein product is CASSPDRGVDNEQFF.

The chain employs TRBV6-6 and TRBJ2-1, with TRBD1 matching over 7 bases. Germline V CDR1 and CDR2: MNHNY, SVGAGI (reference sequence). V dropped 2 bases and J dropped 4; count of bases not matched to a gene: 8. The CDR3 length is 16 residues. The CDR3 DNA follows: TGTGCCAGCAGTTACACCCGACAGGGAATATACAATGAGCAGTTCTTC. It encodes CASSYTRQGIYNEQFF.

In this sample, this clonotype turned up a few times. CDR3 DNA sequence: TGTGCCAGCAGTTTCACCACCGGTGGGACAGCTCTGTTTTTT. Amino acid sequence: CASSFTTGGTALFF. The chain couples TRBV28 to TRBJ1-4; 7 positions agree with TRBD1. Germline values: CDR1 MDHEN, CDR2 SYDVKM. The CDR3 covers 14 residues. Trimming took 3 bases from V and 14 from J; bases not matched to a gene: 12. Based on the CDR3 plus reference TRBV28 and TRBJ1-4, the full variable domain is DVKVTQSSRYLVKRTGEKVFLECVQDMDHENMFWYRQDPGLGLRLIYFSYDVKMKEKGDIPEGYSVSREKKERFSLILESASTNQTSMYLCASSFTTGGTALFFGSGTQLSVL.

The chain links TRBV2 to TRBJ1-1; weak D call: TRBD1 (5 bases). The germline V gene has CDR1 SNHLY and CDR2 FYNNEI. The CDR3 loop spans 14 amino acids. V was trimmed by 5 bases and J by 1 base, leaving 11 bases between them. The chain's CDR3 is CASSQGTANTEAFF. The CDR3 DNA reads as TGTGCCAGCAGTCAAGGGACGGCGAACACTGAAGCTTTCTTT.

This clonotype has just a few counts. The chain uses TRBV7-6 and TRBJ2-7; no clear D gene. Trimming took 1 base from V and 2 from J, leaving 6 bases between them. CDR3 length: 13 residues. Germline CDR1 and CDR2: SGHVS and FNYEAQ. CDR3 sequence reads: CASSLGSPYEQYF. CDR3 bases: TGTGCCAGCAGCTTAGGTTCCCCCTACGAGCAGTACTTC.

The CDR3 DNA follows: TGTGCCAGCAGTTTCACAGGGGGGCATGAGCAGTTCTTC. Amino acid sequence: CASSFTGGHEQFF. This chain joins TRBV27 and TRBJ2-1, with 8 positions matching TRBD1. Germline V gives CDR1 MNHEY, CDR2 SMNVEV (reference sequence). V shed 3 bases and J 8 bases; nucleotides not matched to a gene: 3. The CDR3 extends over 13 amino acids.

With respect to this clonotype: The junction differs from germline at one of its ends, possibly a read error. V and J are TRBV11-1 and TRBJ2-1; 7 positions agree with TRBD2. CDR3 length: 18 residues. Germline CDR1 SGHAT, CDR2 FQDESV (reference sequence). CDR3 amino acids: CASGLNPGGRPGSDEQFF. As DNA, the CDR3 is TGTGCCAGCGGCTTAAACCCGGGGGGTCGACCAGGGTCCGATGAGCAGTTCTTC.

The chain recombines TRBV5-1 with TRBJ2-5, with 8 bases identical to TRBD2. In germline, CDR1 is SGHRS, CDR2 YFSETQ. V was clipped by 4 bases and J by 0 bases; unmatched bases: 5. CDR3 length equals 15 residues. CDR3 sequence reads: CASSPGGGYQETQYF. The CDR3 region has the DNA TGCGCCAGCAGCCCAGGCGGGGGGTACCAAGAGACCCAGTACTTC.

The gene calls are TRBV6-5 and TRBJ2-1; TRBD1 might be the D (6 bases). CDR1 is MNHEY and CDR2 is SVGAGI in the germline V gene. Trimming removed 2 bases from V and 3 bases from J, with 26 bases in between. The CDR3 extends over 20 amino acids. The CDR3 coding sequence is TGTGCCAGCAGTTACGGCACCCCACGGGATGCACGAGGGGGCTACAATGAGCAGTTCTTC. This codes for CASSYGTPRDARGGYNEQFF.

This clonotype has at least ten counts. The genes are TRBV7-3 and TRBJ2-3, with D uncertain. The V end lost 4 bases, the J end lost 6 bases, and 11 bases lay between the germline ends. The CDR3 covers 13 residues. The germline V gene has CDR1 SGHTA and CDR2 FQGTGA. The CDR3 sequence is CASSSHNLDTQYF. In DNA, the CDR3 is TGTGCCAGCAGCTCTCACAACCTGGATACGCAGTATTTT.